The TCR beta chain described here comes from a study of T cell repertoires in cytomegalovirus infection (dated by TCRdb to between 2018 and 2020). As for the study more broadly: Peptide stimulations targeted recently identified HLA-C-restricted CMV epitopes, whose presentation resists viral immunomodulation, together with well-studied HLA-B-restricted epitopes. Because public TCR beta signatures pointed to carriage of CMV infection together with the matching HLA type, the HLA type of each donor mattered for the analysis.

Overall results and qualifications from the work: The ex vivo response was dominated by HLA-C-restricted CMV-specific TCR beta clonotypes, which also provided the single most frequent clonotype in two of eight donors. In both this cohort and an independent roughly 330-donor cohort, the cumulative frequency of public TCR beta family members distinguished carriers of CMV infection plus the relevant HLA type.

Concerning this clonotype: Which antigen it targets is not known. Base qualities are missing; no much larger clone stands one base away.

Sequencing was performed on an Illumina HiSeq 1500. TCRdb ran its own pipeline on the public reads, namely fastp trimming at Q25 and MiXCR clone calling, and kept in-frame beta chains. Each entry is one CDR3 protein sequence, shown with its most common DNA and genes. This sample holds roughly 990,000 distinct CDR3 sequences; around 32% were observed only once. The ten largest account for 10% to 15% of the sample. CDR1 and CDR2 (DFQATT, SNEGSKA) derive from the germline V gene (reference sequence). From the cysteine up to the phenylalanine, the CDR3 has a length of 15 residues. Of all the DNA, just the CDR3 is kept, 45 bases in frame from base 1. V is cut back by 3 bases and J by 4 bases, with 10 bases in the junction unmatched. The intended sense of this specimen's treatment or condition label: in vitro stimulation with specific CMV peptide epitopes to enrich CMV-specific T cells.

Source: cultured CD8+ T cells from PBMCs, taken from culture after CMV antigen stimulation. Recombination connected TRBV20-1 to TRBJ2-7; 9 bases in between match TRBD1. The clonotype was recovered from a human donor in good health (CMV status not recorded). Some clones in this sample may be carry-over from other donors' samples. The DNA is TGCAGTGCTAGGGGTGGGGGGACAGGGAGGTACGAGCAGTACTTC. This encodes CSARGGGTGRYEQYF.